This T cell receptor beta chain was sequenced in a study of T cells after yellow fever vaccination. The study's findings and limits: Bulk-population clonotypes that are abundant could appear as contaminants in FACS-sorted repertoires. Secondary responses were weaker yet peaked faster, day 5 versus 15.

This CDR3 spans 18 amino acids. Trimming took 5 bases from V and 3 from J, leaving 23 bases between them. Germline values: CDR1 MGHRA, CDR2 YSYEKL. Via MiXCR, TCRdb re-called the 5' RACE reads, giving one row per CDR3 protein. The data contain about 240,000 distinct CDR3 sequences, approximately 3.8% of them singletons. This clonotype has a count of ten or more. The antigen is unknown. This sample comprised PBMCs, obtained 15 days after the yellow fever booster vaccination. This chain uses TRBV4-1 with TRBJ2-1; D tentatively reads TRBD1 or TRBD2 (6 bases each). The receptor's source is a man aged 18 to 30 who received the YFV17D yellow fever vaccine. CDR3 DNA sequence: TGCGCCAGCAGCACCCAATTAAGGGGGGAGATTTACTACAATGAGCAGTTCTTC. Its protein is CASSTQLRGEIYYNEQFF.